This T cell receptor beta chain was obtained from a study of cytomegalovirus exposure and HLA in healthy donors. Broader study findings: Trimming of TCR beta V- and J-genes showed a link, identified in a later analysis, to a missense DCLRE1C variant.

Per the germline V gene, CDR1 is LNHDA and CDR2 is SQIVND (reference sequence). V was clipped by 3 bases and J by 7 bases, with 13 bases between them. This CDR3 is 14 amino acids long. In the PCR, 60 Vbeta and 13 Jbeta primers were used. Sequencing was performed with immunoSEQ multiplex PCR; in TCRdb, only in-frame clones are kept and a portion is missing. Counted here are 75,000 to 95,000 clones, over 75% occurring once; the ten biggest clones make up about 4.2%. Regarding this clone: Its specificity is not known.

The TCR comes from a male donor in good health and CMV-seropositive. Sequencing was done on a sample of PBMCs. This sequence joins TRBV19 and TRBJ2-1, with a possible D match to TRBD2 (6 bases). In DNA form, the CDR3 reads TGTGCCAGTAGTATCTGGAGGGGAGCTAATGAGCAGTTCTTC. Amino acids: CASSIWRGANEQFF.